The rows below give T cell receptor beta chains drawn from one sample of a study of blood T cell repertoires in COVID-19. Produced via immunoSEQ multiplex PCR; TCRdb's table is partial and in-frame only. The table has about 250,000 clones, more than 75% seen once. The sequenced sample was peripheral blood. Receptors originate from a woman aged 55-69 years who had recovered from COVID-19. CDR3s include the opening cysteine and the closing phenylalanine or tryptophan. The order of the fields is D gene, V gene, J gene, clone size, CDR3 DNA, CDR3 protein. A D gene is named only where the DNA matches it firmly. Clone size is stated in some rows and not others, as once, few, many or a class when expanded.

TRBD2	TRBV7-2	TRBJ2-1	.	TGTGCCAGCAGCTTAGAGGCGGGGGGGCCCCGTGAGCAGTTCTTC	CASSLEAGGPREQFF
TRBD1	TRBV28	TRBJ1-5	.	TGTGCCAGCAGTCCTCAATTCCATCGGACAGGGTTCAATCAGCCCCAGCATTTT	CASSPQFHRTGFNQPQHF
.	TRBV29-1	TRBJ2-1	.	TGCAGCGTTGCTACCTACAATGAGCAGTTCTTC	CSVATYNEQFF
.	TRBV6-5	TRBJ1-2	.	TGTGCCAGCAGCGCCGACAGGCTCAATGGCTACACCTTC	CASSADRLNGYTF
.	TRBV12-3/TRBV12-4	TRBJ2-3	.	TGTGCCAGCAGCTTACTAGGTCCTACGCAGTATTTT	CASSLLGPTQYF
TRBD1	TRBV4-2	TRBJ1-1	.	TGTGCCAGCAGCCGGCCCCGGGGAGGACAGGAGGGTGGAGCTTTCTTT	CASSRPRGGQEGGAFF
.	TRBV27	TRBJ1-1	few	TGTGCCAGCGTTAAGATCCCTCCAAGTTCTCGGTCCGCTGAAGCTTTCTTT	CASVKIPPSSRSAEAFF
TRBD2	TRBV7-2	TRBJ2-1	.	TGTGCCAGCAGCCCTAGCGGGGGTATAATGGAGCAGTTCTTC	CASSPSGGIMEQFF
.	TRBV11-2	TRBJ2-5	.	TGTGCCAGCAGCTCAGGGGTTAGAGAGACCCAGTACTTC	CASSSGVRETQYF
TRBD1	TRBV7-2	TRBJ2-7	once	TGTGCCAGCAGCCTACAGGGGGGCAACTACGAGCAGTACTTC	CASSLQGGNYEQYF
TRBD1	TRBV7-9	TRBJ2-7	few	TGTGCCAGCAGCCACGACGCGTGGACAGGGACCTACGAGCAGTACTTC	CASSHDAWTGTYEQYF
TRBD1	TRBV24-1	TRBJ2-7	.	TGTGCCACCAGTGATTCGGCCCGGGACAGGGTCCCCTACGAGCAGTACTTC	CATSDSARDRVPYEQYF
.	TRBV29-1	TRBJ2-3	once	TGCAGCGCACACCCTAGCACAGATACGCAGTATTTT	CSAHPSTDTQYF
.	TRBV9	TRBJ2-5	.	TGTGCCAGCAGCGTATTGAGGGGGGGCGCGGAGACCCAGTACTTC	CASSVLRGGAETQYF
.	TRBV5-1	TRBJ2-1	.	TGCGCCAGCAGCTCGAACCAAGTGACAGGAAATGAGCAGTTCTTC	CASSSNQVTGNEQFF
.	TRBV7-9	TRBJ2-7	.	TGTGCCAGCAGCTATCTGGGAGCGGACGAGCAGTACTTC	CASSYLGADEQYF
.	TRBV25-1	TRBJ2-5	few	TGTGCCAGCAGTGAACAGGGGCGAGAGACCCAGTACTTC	CASSEQGRETQYF
TRBD1	TRBV9	TRBJ2-4	.	TGTGCCAGCAGCGTAGGACAGGGAAACATTCAGTACTTC	CASSVGQGNIQYF
TRBD2	TRBV11-1	TRBJ2-7	.	TGTGCCAGCAGGGAGACGGGGGGACGGTACGAGCAGTACTTC	CASRETGGRYEQYF
.	TRBV4-1	TRBJ1-2	.	TGCGCCAGCAGCCATGCAGGACAGACCTATGGCTACACCTTC	CASSHAGQTYGYTF
.	TRBV25-1	TRBJ2-7	.	TGTGCCAGCAGTGACCCCAGTCTCACCTACGAGCAGTACTTC	CASSDPSLTYEQYF
.	TRBV18	TRBJ2-7	.	TGTGCCAGCTCAGATCAGAACTACGAGCAGTACTTC	CASSDQNYEQYF
.	TRBV7-9	TRBJ2-3	.	TGTGCCAGCAGCCTCTATTCTGCGGATACGCAGTATTTT	CASSLYSADTQYF
.	TRBV12-2	TRBJ1-1	.	TGTGCAAGTCACCACGCCGGGCCTGGACACAGGGACACTGAAGCTTTCTTT	CASHHAGPGHRDTEAFF
TRBD2	TRBV7-2	TRBJ2-1	.	TGTGCCAGCAGCTTAGGGGCTAGCGGGGGGTACAATGAGCAGTTCTTC	CASSLGASGGYNEQFF
.	TRBV7-7	TRBJ2-7	.	TGTGCTAGCAGCTGGACACCTGGACATTTCGACGAGCAGTACTTC	CASSWTPGHFDEQYF
TRBD2	TRBV3-1/TRBV3-2	TRBJ2-1	.	TGTGCCAGCAGCCCCCCGGGACTAGCGGGGGGGCCCTACAATGAGCAGTTCTTC	CASSPPGLAGGPYNEQFF
TRBD1	TRBV27	TRBJ2-7	once	TGTGCCAGCAGCCAAGCCGGGACAGGGGGCGGCTACGAGCAGTACTTC	CASSQAGTGGGYEQYF
TRBD2	TRBV10-3	TRBJ2-3	.	TGTGCCATCAGTGAGACTAGCGGGGGGTGGGCAGATACGCAGTATTTT	CAISETSGGWADTQYF
TRBD1	TRBV10-3	TRBJ1-1	few	TGTGCCACGAGAGGGACAGGGGGTATGAACACTGAAGCTTTCTTT	CATRGTGGMNTEAFF
TRBD1	TRBV6-5	TRBJ1-5	.	TGTGCCAGCAGTTGGGGACAGGGAGCCAATCAGCCCCAGCATTTT	CASSWGQGANQPQHF
TRBD2	TRBV5-1	TRBJ2-7	.	TGCGCCAGCAGCTCGGGACTAGCGGGATACGAGCAGTACTTC	CASSSGLAGYEQYF
.	TRBV7-2	TRBJ1-6	.	TGTGCCAGCAGCTTAGGGAGCTCCTATAATTCACCCCTCCACTTT	CASSLGSSYNSPLHF
.	TRBV11-2	TRBJ1-4	.	TGTGCCAGCAGCTTAAGGCTTCCAGGGGCTAATGAAAAACTGTTTTTT	CASSLRLPGANEKLFF
.	TRBV7-9	TRBJ1-4	once	TGTGCCAGCCCGGACGGAGGCGGCGAAAAACTGTTTTTT	CASPDGGGEKLFF
.	TRBV7-2	TRBJ2-5	.	TGTGCCAGCAGTCCCATCGGGGGAGAAGAGACCCAGTACTTC	CASSPIGGEETQYF
.	TRBV5-1	TRBJ1-2	.	TGCGCCAGCAGCCCCGCAGGGGTTGGCTACACCTTC	CASSPAGVGYTF